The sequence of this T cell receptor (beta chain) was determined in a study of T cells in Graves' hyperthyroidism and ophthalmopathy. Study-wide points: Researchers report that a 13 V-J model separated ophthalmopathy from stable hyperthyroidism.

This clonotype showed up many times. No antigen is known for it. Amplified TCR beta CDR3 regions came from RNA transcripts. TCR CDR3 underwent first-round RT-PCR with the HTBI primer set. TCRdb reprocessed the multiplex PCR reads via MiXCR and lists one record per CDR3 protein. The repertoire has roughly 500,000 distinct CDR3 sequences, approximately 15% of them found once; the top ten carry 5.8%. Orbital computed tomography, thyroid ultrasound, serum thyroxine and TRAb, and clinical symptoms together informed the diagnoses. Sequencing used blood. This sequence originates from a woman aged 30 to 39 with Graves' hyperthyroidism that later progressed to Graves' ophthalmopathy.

The CDR3 region is CASTSRSPGLAGVEQYF. As DNA, the CDR3 is TGTGCCAGCACCTCTCGGTCCCCGGGACTAGCGGGAGTTGAGCAGTACTTC. This chain uses TRBV3-1 with TRBJ2-7; 14 positions agree with TRBD2. Germline trimming cut 7 bases from V and 7 bases from J; bases unmatched to any gene: 15. The CDR3 contains 17 residues. CDR1 is LGHDT and CDR2 is YNNKEL in the germline V gene (reference sequence).